This TCR beta chain was found in a study of blood T cell repertoires in COVID-19. Across the study: Samples representing acute and convalescent COVID-19 were sourced from the United States, Italy and Spain. Nucleic acid was either cDNA or gDNA, and it came from T cells, B-cell-depleted T cells, or PBMCs.

In the source study's methods: Amplification of reference gene primers was used by the study to estimate nucleated cell counts. Sequencing was performed with immunoSEQ multiplex PCR; in TCRdb, only in-frame clones are kept and a portion is missing. V and J calls and clone size are as listed in that table; D and trimming were resolved from the DNA. The data hold 140,000 to 150,000 clones, with 70% to 90% observed a single time. J gave up 8 bases and V 6 bases, and 11 bases lay outside the gene matches. CDR3 length: 14 residues. The V gene's germline CDR1 is SNHLY and CDR2 FYNNEI. Input material: peripheral blood. This receptor was identified in a man aged 70-80 years with acute or convalescent COVID-19. This chain uses TRBV2 with TRBJ2-3, with TRBD2 matching over 7 bases. The CDR3 nucleotides read TGTGCCAGCAGGGCCGAATCAGGGACTACTACGCAGTATTTT. As protein: CASRAESGTTTQYF.